What follows describes a single T cell receptor (beta chain). Its antigen remains unidentified. At one of its ends the junction is not consistent with the germline gene, which may arise from a read error. The cysteine opens and the phenylalanine closes a CDR3 of 11 amino acids. Here the CDR3 DNA is all that survives: 33 bases in frame from base 1. As encoded in the germline V gene (reference sequence), CDR1 is SEHNR while CDR2 is FQNEAQ. The sample is drawn from a study of cytomegalovirus exposure and HLA in healthy donors (dated by TCRdb to about 2017). About the study as a whole: An earlier analysis of approximately 550 of the donors reported about 250 Gb of sequence data and 117 million unique TCR beta sequences from about 200 million T cells. Roughly 300 gigabases of sequencing data and around 90 million unique TCR sequences made up an early release that covered approximately 620 HLA-typed donors. The genetic ancestry cluster associated with self-reported Caucasian donors included over 80% of the 300 to 400 genotyped donors. The study aimed to test whether cataloging public T cell receptors could reveal signatures of past pathogen exposure. The T cell repertoires of under 750 subjects were profiled by immunosequencing and related to cytomegalovirus serostatus. Along with the approximately 620-subject first cohort, a separate validation cohort of around 110 different subjects was used. To predict cytomegalovirus infection status, the study brought together high-throughput TCR immunosequencing, statistical association of individual TCRs with disease status, and machine learning. In a later analysis, previously published TCR beta repertoires from 670 or so donors were re-analyzed and high-resolution HLA genotyping was added so that TCR occurrence patterns could be studied. Rather than drawing on any new phenotypic data, the later analysis identified candidate immune exposures from TCR beta sequences and the way those sequences occurred across donors. An earlier analysis of 587 of the donors applied high-throughput TCR beta sequencing to assess whether each TCR beta V gene segment acted as functional or pseudogenic. Alongside the repertoire data, information on donor age, sex, ethnicity and CMV serostatus was compiled. In a later genetic analysis, genome-wide SNP genotypes for about 55% of the roughly 670 donors were used, and that subset was treated as a discovery cohort. All discovery cohort repertoires had been generated using a single sequencing platform. HLA typing covered class I and class II loci at four-digit resolution. The number of donors typed differed by locus, with roughly 629-640 for A, B, C, DRB1 and DQB1, approximately 500 for DQA1, approximately 580 for DPA1, and some 440 for DPB1. Four or five DR-DQ haplotypes were handled as single units for association and clustering, since linkage in the cohort was strong. On average, around 240,000 unique TCR beta nucleotide sequences were sequenced per donor among a few hundred genotyped donors of the cohort, with approximately 18% of those sequences being non-productive. Beyond this particular receptor, the publication reports: A later analysis reported that several top co-occurrence clusters appeared linked to parvovirus B19, influenza, CMV and Epstein-Barr virus. Correlated functional status among segregating V segments might reflect linkage disequilibrium, but an unknown experimental factor could not be ruled out. In a later analysis, most CMV-associated TCR beta chains were found to appear HLA-restricted, with HLA associations seemingly driven largely by CMV exposure. Sequencing depth was assumed to be roughly uniform across donors in the presence/absence analyses, though that assumption may not hold. A total of 150 or so TCR beta chains were listed by the study as associated with cytomegalovirus. According to a later analysis, TCR association rates differed among HLA loci, with DRB1 alleles showing the most associated TCRs and HLA-C alleles showing the fewest. A later genetic analysis associated a missense DCLRE1C variant with V-gene and J-gene trimming of TCR beta chains, and an independent cohort replicated the association. In a later analysis, HLA-associated TCR beta chains were found to be more clonally expanded and to have lower generation probabilities than equally common non-associated chains. HLA typing was unavailable for some donors at each locus, so association tests used only the typed subset. In a later analysis, more than 15,000 TCR beta sequences were associated with specific HLA alleles at a false discovery rate of 0.05. Because counts were too low, approximately 15 rarely observed V segments, including chromosome 9 orphons, were excluded from the earlier analysis of several hundred of the donors. The only immune exposure information available for the cohort was CMV serostatus. The authors suggested that the approach could potentially be extended to other disease states and immunological phenotypes. Broadly in line with IMGT annotations, most TCR beta V segments showed up in productive rearrangements about 87% or about 30% of the time in an earlier analysis of roughly 590 of the donors. A few of the identified cytomegalovirus-associated TCR beta chains were confirmed in vitro to be specific for cytomegalovirus antigens. Cytomegalovirus status was reported to be diagnosed by the classifier with high specificity and sensitivity in both the original and validation cohorts. A cluster of highly shared sequence variants was judged likely to be a technical artifact of the sequencing pipeline. The 87-base-pair reads could not distinguish some IMGT-functional V segments, including TRBV6-2 and TRBV6-3, so those segments were excluded. A further reported finding was that TCR beta sequences accurately predicted the HLA-A and HLA-B alleles for most subjects in the first cohort. In a later genetic analysis, fewer N-insertions in productive TCRs were reported among donors in an Asian-associated ancestry cluster than the 666-donor mean. While some public TCRs were present in many individuals, most TCR sequences turned up only very rarely across donors. Only TCR beta chains were sequenced in this cohort, and the absence of alpha or paired-chain data limited detectable features. Assigning TCR associations to individual alleles was difficult when HLA alleles, especially DR and DQ, strongly co-occurred.

The cohort comprised 550 to 700 healthy bone marrow donors. Cohort members were all nominally healthy when sampled, although unrecorded immune exposures were likely present. The donor was CMV seropositive and belonged to the group of over 250 seropositive cohort members. A peripheral blood sample was provided by each donor, and peripheral blood mononuclear cells were used for TCR beta sequencing. Genomic DNA was extracted from the blood cell samples with the Qiagen DNeasy Blood Extraction Kit. The library came from the immunoSEQ multiplex PCR assay. A mixture of 60 forward primers for TCR Vbeta segments and 13 reverse primers for TCR Jbeta segments was used in the multiplex PCR. The CDR3 region of rearranged TCR beta genes was amplified from genomic DNA with a multiplex PCR assay. The Illumina HiSeq System was used to sequence the amplified TCR beta libraries as 87-base-pair reads. Processing in the source paper ran as follows. A later analysis counted approximately 76 million unique TCR beta chains across the 650 to 800 repertoires, and roughly 10 million of these chains were shared by at least two donors. Raw reads were error-corrected and collapsed into unique sequences with a nearest-neighbor algorithm that merged closely related sequences to remove PCR and sequencing errors. To assign V, D and J gene segments, CDR3 sequences were aligned to IMGT reference sequences. For a sequence to be retained, at least a six-nucleotide match to both a V gene segment and a J gene segment was required. Rearrangements were called productive when the CDR3 lacked stop codons and stayed in frame with V and J; all others were non-productive. Following IMGT convention, CDR3 was defined as the stretch from the second conserved V-encoded cysteine up to the conserved J-encoded phenylalanine. Sequences without an unambiguous match to a single V gene segment were excluded from the earlier analysis of a few hundred of the donors. In an earlier analysis of approximately 560 of the donors, a V segment was called functional when productive rearrangements were above 56.7%, and segregating when the standard deviation between donors exceeded 5%. A statistical classification framework was developed to diagnose cytomegalovirus status using the catalog of TCR beta chain sequences. A later analysis assigned V and J genes by comparing TCR nucleotide sequences with IMGT/GENE-DB human TR gene sequences. In a later analysis, CDR3 sequences and most-parsimonious VDJ recombination scenarios were assigned using the TCRdist pipeline. A later analysis defined each TCR beta chain by its CDR3 amino acid sequence plus V-gene family, and excluded reads lacking a unique V-gene family. To address suspected cross-contamination and a sequencing artifact, a later analysis removed 450 to 700 highly shared, low-generation-probability nucleotide sequences. In a later analysis, a clonal expansion index for each public chain was calculated from normalized within-repertoire ranks of inferred template counts. A later analysis computed generation probabilities with a VDJ recombination model fitted to out-of-frame rearrangements, and checked the results against IGoR. In a later analysis, hypergeometric tests were used to score TCR-TCR, TCR-HLA and TCR-CMV co-occurrence, with a repertoire-size bias correction applied to TCR pairs. In a later analysis, false discovery rates were estimated by permuting HLA or CMV assignments 20 times. In a later analysis, co-occurring TCRs were grouped using DBSCAN, and TCRdist sequence similarity was added for clustering within HLA-allele-positive subsets. Repertoires with fewer than 30,000 or more than 120,000 public chains were left out of co-occurrence clustering, as were about 5 repertoires with anomalous nucleotide sharing. Sourced from immuneACCESS, this table was stored by TCRdb with only in-frame sequences that have V and J called. A share of the clones is absent; for the studies checked, an unresolved V gene accounts for under half, and the remainder has no known explanation. The V and J calls and clone size are taken from that table; D and trimming were inferred from the DNA. This sample comprises over 85,000 clones, around four fifths of them detected only once. The leading ten clones occupy around 5.9% of the sample.

The sequence is built from TRBV7-9 and TRBJ2-7, with no reliable assignment of the D segment. Sequencing used PBMCs. This TCR was sampled from a man aged 25-45 years in good health and CMV-seropositive. Read as DNA, the sequence is TGTGCCAGCAGCTTAGCTTACAAACAGCACTTC. Its product reads: CASSLAYKQHF.